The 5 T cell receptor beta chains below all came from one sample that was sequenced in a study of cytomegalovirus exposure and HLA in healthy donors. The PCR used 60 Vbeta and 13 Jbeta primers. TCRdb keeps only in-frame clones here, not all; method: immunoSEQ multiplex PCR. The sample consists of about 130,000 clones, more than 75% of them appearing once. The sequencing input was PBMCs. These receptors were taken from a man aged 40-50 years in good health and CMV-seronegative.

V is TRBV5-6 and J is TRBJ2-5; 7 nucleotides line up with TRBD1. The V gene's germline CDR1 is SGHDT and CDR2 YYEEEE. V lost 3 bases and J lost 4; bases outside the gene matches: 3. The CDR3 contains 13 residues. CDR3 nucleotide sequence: TGTGCCAGCAGCTACAGGGGCGCAGAGACCCAGTACTTC. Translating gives CASSYRGAETQYF.

The CDR3 sequence: CAWTGNYGYTF. The CDR3 bases are TGTGCCTGGACAGGGAACTATGGCTACACCTTC. The V gene is TRBV30, the J gene TRBJ1-2; possible D gene TRBD1, 5 bases. The CDR3 totals 11 residues. V was pared by 4 bases and J by 2 bases, with 5 bases between. CDR1 is GTSNPN and CDR2 is SVGIG in the germline V gene (reference sequence).

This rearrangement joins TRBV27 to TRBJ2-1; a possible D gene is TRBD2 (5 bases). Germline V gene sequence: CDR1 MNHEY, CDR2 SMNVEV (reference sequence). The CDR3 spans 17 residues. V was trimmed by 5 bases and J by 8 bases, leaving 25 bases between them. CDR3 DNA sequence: TGTGCCAGCAGTCCAGAGGCCCCTACTAGTTACCCTTATGAGCAGTTCTTC. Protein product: CASSPEAPTSYPYEQFF.

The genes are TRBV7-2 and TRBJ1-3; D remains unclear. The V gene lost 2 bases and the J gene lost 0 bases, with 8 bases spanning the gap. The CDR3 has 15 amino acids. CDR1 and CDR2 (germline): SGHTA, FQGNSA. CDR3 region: CASSLQVTSGNTIYF. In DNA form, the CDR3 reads TGTGCCAGCAGCTTACAGGTGACCTCTGGAAACACCATATATTTT.

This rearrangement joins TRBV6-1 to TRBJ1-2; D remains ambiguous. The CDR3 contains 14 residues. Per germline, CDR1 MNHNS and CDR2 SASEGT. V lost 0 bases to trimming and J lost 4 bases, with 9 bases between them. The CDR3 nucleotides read TGTGCCAGCAGTGAAGCGGGCACAGCCTATGGCTACACCTTC. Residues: CASSEAGTAYGYTF.